This T cell receptor (beta chain) came from a study of shared clonotypes between healthy human individuals. V shed 5 bases and J shed 3 bases, with 17 bases lying between them. Germline CDR1 and CDR2: SEHNR and FQNEAQ (reference sequence). CDR3 length: 15 residues. Data came from immunoSEQ multiplex PCR; TCRdb stores just in-frame clones and leaves some out. Of about 2.3 million clones in the sample, approximately 90% were seen once. The receptor comes from a young man in good health. Some clones in this sample may be carry-over from other donors' samples. The V gene is TRBV7-9, the J gene TRBJ2-7, with a possible D match to TRBD2 (7 bases). Sequencing used naive CD4+ T cells from PBMCs. Subset given: CD45RA+ positively selected. The CDR3 sequence: CASSQGLADYYEQYF. The CDR3 nucleotides read TGTGCCAGCAGCCAGGGGCTAGCGGACTACTACGAGCAGTACTTC.